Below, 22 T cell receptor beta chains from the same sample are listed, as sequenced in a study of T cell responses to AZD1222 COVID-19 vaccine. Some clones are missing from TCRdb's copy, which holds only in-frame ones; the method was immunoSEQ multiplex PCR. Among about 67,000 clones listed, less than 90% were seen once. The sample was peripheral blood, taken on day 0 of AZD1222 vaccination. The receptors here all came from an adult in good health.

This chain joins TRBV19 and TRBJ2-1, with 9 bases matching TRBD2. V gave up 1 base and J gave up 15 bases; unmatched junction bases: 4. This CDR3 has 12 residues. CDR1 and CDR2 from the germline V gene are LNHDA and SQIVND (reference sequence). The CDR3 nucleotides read TGTGCCAGTAGTATAGGACTAGCGGAGTCGTTCTTC. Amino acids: CASSIGLAESFF.

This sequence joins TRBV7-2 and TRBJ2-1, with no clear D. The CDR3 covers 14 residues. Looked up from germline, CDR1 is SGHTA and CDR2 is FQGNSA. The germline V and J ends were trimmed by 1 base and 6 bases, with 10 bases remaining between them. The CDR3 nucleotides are TGTGCCAGCAGCTTAGGAACTGGGGTCAATGAGCAGTTCTTC. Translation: CASSLGTGVNEQFF.

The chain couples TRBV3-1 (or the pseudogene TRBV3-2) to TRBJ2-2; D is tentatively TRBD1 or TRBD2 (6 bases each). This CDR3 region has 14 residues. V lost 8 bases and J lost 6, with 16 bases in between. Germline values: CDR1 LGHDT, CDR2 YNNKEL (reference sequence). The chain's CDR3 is CASVHAGGAGELFF. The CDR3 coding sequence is TGTGCCAGCGTACACGCCGGGGGCGCCGGGGAGCTGTTTTTT.

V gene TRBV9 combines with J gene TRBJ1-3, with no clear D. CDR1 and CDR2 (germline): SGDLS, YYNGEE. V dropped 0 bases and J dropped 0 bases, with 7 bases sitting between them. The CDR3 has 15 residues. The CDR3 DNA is TGTGCCAGCAGCGTAGATGGGTCCTCTGGAAACACCATATATTTT. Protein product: CASSVDGSSGNTIYF.

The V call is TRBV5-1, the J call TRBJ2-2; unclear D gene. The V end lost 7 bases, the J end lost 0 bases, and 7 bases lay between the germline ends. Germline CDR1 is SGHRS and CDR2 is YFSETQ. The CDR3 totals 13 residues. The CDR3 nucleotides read TGCGCCAGCTCGGTCGCGAACACCGGGGAGCTGTTTTTT. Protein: CASSVANTGELFF.

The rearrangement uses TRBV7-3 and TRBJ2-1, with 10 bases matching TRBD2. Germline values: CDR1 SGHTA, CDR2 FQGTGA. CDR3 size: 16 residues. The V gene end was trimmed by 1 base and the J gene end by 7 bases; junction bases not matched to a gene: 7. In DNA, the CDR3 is TGTGCCAGCAGCTTAATTGTTAGCGGGGGGATGAATGAGCAGTTCTTC. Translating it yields CASSLIVSGGMNEQFF. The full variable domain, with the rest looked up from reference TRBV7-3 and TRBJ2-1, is GAGVSQTPSNKVTEKGKYVELRCDPISGHTALYWYRQSLGQGPEFLIYFQGTGAADDSGLPNDRFFAVRPEGSVSTLKIQRTERGDSAVYLCASSLIVSGGMNEQFFGPGTRLTVL.

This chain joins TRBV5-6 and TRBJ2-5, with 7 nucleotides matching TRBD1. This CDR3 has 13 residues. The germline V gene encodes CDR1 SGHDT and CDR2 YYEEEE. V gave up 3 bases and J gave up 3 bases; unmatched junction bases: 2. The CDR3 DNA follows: TGTGCCAGCAGCTGGGGGACAGAAGAGACCCAGTACTTC. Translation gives CASSWGTEETQYF. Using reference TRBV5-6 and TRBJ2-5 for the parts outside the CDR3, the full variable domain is DAGVTQSPTHLIKTRGQQVTLRCSPKSGHDTVSWYQQALGQGPQFIFQYYEEEERQRGNFPDRFSGHQFPNYSSELNVNALLLGDSALYLCASSWGTEETQYFGPGTRLLVL.

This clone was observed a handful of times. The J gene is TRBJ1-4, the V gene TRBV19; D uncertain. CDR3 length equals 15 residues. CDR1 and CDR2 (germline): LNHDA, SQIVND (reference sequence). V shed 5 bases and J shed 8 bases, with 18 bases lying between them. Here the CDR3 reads CASSPQRARGEKLFF. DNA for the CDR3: TGTGCCAGTAGTCCCCAGAGGGCCCGAGGGGAAAAACTGTTTTTT.

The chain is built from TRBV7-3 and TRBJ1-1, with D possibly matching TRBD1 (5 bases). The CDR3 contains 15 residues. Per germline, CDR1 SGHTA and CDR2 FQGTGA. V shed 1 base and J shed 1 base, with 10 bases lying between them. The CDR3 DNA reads TGTGCCAGCAGCTTAAACGGGGACGGGAACACTGAAGCTTTCTTT. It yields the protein CASSLNGDGNTEAFF.

The CDR3 DNA is TGTGCCAGCAGCTTATCTGTCAGCAATCAGCCCCAGCATTTT. It is translated as CASSLSVSNQPQHF. V and J are TRBV7-9 and TRBJ1-5, with D unresolved. CDR1 and CDR2 (germline): SEHNR, FQNEAQ (reference sequence). The CDR3 loop spans 14 amino acids. Trimming removed 2 bases at V and 1 base at J, with 6 bases between.

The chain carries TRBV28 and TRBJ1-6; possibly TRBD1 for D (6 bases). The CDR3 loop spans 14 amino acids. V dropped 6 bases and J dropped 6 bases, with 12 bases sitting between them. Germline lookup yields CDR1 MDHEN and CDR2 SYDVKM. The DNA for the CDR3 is TGTGCCAGCAGACAGGGCCTTGGTAATTCACCCCTCCACTTT. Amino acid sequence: CASRQGLGNSPLHF.

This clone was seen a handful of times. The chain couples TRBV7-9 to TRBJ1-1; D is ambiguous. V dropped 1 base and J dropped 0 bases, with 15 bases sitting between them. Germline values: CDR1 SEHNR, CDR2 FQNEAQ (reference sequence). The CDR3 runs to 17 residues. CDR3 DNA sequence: TGTGCCAGCAGCTTAGTTGCAGGCTCTTCTATGAACACTGAAGCTTTCTTT. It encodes CASSLVAGSSMNTEAFF.

CDR3 sequence: CASSAERGGLIDEQFF. As DNA, the CDR3 is TGTGCCAGCAGTGCCGAGCGGGGGGGTTTAATCGATGAGCAGTTCTTC. V and J are TRBV25-1 and TRBJ2-1; 10 bases align to TRBD2. This CDR3 has 16 amino acids. J was trimmed by 8 bases and V by 4 bases; bases with no gene match: 11. Germline lookup yields CDR1 MGHDK and CDR2 SYGVNS.

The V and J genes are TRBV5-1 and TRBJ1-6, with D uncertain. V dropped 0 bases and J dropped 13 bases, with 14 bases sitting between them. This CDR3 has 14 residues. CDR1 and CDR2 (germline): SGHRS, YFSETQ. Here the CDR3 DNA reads TGCGCCAGCAGCTTGGAAACGGATGCGACGCCCCTCCACTTT. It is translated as CASSLETDATPLHF.

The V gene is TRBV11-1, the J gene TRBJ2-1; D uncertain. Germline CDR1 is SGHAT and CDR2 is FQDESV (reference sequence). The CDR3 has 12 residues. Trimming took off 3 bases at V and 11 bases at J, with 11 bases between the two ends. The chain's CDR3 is CASSFSPSQQFF. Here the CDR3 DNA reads TGTGCCAGCAGCTTTAGTCCTTCTCAGCAGTTCTTC.

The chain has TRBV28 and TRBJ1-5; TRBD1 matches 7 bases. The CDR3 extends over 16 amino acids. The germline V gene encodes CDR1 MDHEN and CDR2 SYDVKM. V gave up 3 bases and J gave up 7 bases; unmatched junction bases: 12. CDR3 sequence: CASSFNHRGGQQPQHF. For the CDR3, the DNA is TGTGCCAGCAGTTTTAACCACAGGGGAGGGCAACAGCCCCAGCATTTT.

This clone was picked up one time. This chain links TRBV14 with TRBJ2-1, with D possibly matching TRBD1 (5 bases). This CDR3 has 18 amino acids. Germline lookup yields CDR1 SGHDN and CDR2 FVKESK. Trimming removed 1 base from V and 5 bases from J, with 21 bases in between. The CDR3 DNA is TGTGCCAGCAGCCAAGGACAGCCAAGTCGAACAGCTAACAATGAGCAGTTCTTC. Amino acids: CASSQGQPSRTANNEQFF.

The CDR3 loop is CASSQEAEKGNEQYF. The DNA for the CDR3 is TGTGCCAGCAGCCAAGAAGCGGAGAAAGGGAACGAGCAGTACTTC. This rearrangement joins TRBV3-1 (or the pseudogene TRBV3-2) to TRBJ2-7; tentatively, D is TRBD2 (5 bases). CDR1 LGHDT and CDR2 YNNKEL come from the germline V gene (reference sequence). V lost 0 bases and J 5 bases, leaving 14 bases between the germline ends. The CDR3 covers 15 residues.

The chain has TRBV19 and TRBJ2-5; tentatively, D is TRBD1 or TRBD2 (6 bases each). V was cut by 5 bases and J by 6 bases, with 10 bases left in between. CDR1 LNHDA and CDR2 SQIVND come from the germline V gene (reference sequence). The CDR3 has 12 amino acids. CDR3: CASSRGPKTQYF. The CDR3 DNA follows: TGTGCCAGTAGTCGGGGGCCGAAGACCCAGTACTTC.

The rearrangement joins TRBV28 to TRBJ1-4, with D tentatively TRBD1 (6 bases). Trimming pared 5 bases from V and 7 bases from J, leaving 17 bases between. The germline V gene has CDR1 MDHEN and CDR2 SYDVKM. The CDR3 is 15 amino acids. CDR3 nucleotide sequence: TGTGCCAGCAGTATCCACAGGGTGAGAGGTGAAAAACTGTTTTTT. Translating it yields CASSIHRVRGEKLFF.

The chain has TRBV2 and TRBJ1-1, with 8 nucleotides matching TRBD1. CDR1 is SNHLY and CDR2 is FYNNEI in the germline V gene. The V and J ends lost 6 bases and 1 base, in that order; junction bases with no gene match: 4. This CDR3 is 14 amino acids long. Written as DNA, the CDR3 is TGTGCCAGCAGATTAGGACAGGGGAACACTGAAGCTTTCTTT. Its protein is CASRLGQGNTEAFF.

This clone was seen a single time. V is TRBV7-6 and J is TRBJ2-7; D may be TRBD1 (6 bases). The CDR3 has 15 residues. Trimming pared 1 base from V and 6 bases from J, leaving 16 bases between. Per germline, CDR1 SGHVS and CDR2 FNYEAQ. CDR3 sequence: CASSLGPQGLSEQYF. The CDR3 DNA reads TGTGCCAGCAGCTTAGGGCCCCAGGGGTTGAGCGAGCAGTACTTC.